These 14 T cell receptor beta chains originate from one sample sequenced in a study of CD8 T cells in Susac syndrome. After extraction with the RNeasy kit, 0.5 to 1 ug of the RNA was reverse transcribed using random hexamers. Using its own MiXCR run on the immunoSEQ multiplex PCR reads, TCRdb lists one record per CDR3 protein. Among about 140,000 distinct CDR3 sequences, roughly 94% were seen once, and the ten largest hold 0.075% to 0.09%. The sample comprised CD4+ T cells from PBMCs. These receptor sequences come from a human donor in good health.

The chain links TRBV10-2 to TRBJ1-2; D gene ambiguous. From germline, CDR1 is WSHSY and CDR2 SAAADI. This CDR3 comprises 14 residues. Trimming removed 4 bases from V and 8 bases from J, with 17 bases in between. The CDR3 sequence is CASSANSRIVGYTF. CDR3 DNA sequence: TGCGCCAGCAGTGCGAACAGTCGAATAGTCGGCTACACCTTC.

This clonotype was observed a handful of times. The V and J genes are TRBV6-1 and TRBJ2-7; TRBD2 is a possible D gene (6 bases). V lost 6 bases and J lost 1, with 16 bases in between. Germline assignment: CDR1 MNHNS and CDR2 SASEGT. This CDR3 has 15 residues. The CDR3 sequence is CASSRPGTRSYEQYF. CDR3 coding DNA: TGTGCCAGCAGCAGACCCGGGACTCGATCCTACGAGCAGTACTTC.

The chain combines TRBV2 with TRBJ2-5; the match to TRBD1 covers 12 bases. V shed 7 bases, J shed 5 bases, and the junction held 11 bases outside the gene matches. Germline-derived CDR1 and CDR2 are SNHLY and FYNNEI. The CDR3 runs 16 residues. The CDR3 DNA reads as TGTGCCAGCACAAACCCGGGACAGGGGGCGGTTGAGACCCAGTACTTC. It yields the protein CASTNPGQGAVETQYF.

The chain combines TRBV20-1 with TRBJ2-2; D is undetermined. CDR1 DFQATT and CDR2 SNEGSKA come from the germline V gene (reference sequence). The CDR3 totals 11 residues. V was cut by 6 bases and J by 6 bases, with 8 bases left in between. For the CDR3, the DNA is TGCAGTGCCACCCGAGCCGGGGAGCTGTTTTTT. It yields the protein CSATRAGELFF.

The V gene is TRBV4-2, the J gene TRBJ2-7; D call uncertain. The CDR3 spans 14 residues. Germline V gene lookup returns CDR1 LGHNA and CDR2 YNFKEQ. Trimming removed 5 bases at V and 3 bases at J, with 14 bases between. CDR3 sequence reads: CASSGARDDYEQYF. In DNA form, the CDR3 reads TGTGCCAGCAGCGGTGCGCGAGACGACTACGAGCAGTACTTC.

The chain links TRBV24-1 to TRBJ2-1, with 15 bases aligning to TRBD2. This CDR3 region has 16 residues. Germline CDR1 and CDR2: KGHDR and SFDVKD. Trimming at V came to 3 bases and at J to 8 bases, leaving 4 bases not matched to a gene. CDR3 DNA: TGTGCCACCAGTGATCGGACTAGCGGGAGGGCCGATGAGCAGTTCTTC. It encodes CATSDRTSGRADEQFF.

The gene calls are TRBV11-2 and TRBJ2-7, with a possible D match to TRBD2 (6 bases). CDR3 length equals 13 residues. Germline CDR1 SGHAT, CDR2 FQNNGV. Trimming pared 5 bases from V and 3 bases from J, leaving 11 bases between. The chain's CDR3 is CASSPGLDYEQYF. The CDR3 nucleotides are TGTGCCAGCAGCCCGGGACTTGACTACGAGCAGTACTTC.

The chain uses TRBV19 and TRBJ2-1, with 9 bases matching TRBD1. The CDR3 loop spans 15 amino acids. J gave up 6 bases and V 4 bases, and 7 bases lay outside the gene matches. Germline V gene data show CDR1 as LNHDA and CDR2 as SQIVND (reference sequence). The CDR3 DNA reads TGTGCCAGTAGTAGACCACAGGGGGCGGGCAATGAGCAGTTCTTC. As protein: CASSRPQGAGNEQFF.

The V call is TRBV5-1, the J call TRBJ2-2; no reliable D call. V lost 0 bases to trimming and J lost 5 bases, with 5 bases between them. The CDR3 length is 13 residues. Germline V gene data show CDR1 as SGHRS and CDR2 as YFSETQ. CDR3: CASSLVGTGELFF. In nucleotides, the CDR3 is TGCGCCAGCAGCTTGGTGGGAACCGGGGAGCTGTTTTTT. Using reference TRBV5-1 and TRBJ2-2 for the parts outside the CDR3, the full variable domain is KAGVTQTPRYLIKTRGQQVTLSCSPISGHRSVSWYQQTPGQGLQFLFEYFSETQRNKGNFPGRFSGRQFSNSRSEMNVSTLELGDSALYLCASSLVGTGELFFGEGSRLTVL.

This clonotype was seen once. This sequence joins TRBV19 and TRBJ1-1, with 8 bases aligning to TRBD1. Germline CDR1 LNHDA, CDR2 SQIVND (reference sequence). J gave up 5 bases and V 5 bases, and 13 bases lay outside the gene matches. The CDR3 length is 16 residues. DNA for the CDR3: TGTGCCAGTAGTCCCCGGACAGGGTCGGGGTATACTGAAGCTTTCTTT. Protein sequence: CASSPRTGSGYTEAFF.

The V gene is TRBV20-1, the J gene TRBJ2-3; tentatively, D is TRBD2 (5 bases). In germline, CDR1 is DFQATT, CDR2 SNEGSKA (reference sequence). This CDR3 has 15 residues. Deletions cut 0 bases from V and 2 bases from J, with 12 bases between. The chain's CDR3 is CSARDAEVPTDTQYF. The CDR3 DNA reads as TGCAGTGCTAGAGATGCGGAGGTACCCACAGATACGCAGTATTTT.

CDR3: CSVDTVFYNEQFF. CDR3 sequence (DNA): TGCAGCGTTGATACGGTATTTTACAATGAGCAGTTCTTC. The V and J genes are TRBV29-1 and TRBJ2-1; D is unresolved. Germline-derived CDR1 and CDR2 are SQVTM and ANQGSEA. This CDR3 has 13 amino acids. V was trimmed by 3 bases and J by 4 bases, leaving 10 bases between them.

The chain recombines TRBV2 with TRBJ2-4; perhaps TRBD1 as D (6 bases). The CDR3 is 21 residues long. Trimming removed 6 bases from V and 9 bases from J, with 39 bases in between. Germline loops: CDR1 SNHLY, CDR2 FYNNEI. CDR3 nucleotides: TGTGCCAGCAGCCTTACCAGACACGTAACGTCACAGGGAAGGCCCTTGGGCATTCAGTACTTC. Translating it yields CASSLTRHVTSQGRPLGIQYF.

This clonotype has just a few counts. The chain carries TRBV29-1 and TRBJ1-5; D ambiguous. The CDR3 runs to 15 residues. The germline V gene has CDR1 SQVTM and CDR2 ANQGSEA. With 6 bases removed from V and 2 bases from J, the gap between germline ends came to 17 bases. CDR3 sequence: CSVAEGFLGNQPQHF. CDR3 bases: TGCAGCGTCGCCGAGGGATTTCTGGGCAATCAGCCCCAGCATTTT.